The rows below give T cell receptor beta chains drawn from one sample of a study of regulatory T cells in long-lasting Graves disease. A single record per CDR3 protein comes from TCRdb applying MiXCR to the multiplex PCR reads. Of a few hundred thousand distinct CDR3 sequences in the sample, 20% to 25% are singletons; the top ten hold roughly 7%. The starting material was peripheral blood mononuclear cells (PBMCs), obtained when the disease was refractory, from a patient treated with antithyroid drugs. The source of these receptors is a female donor with Graves disease. Each CDR3 is given with its conserved first and last residue. A D gene is named only where the DNA matches it firmly. Expanded clones get a size class; other rows say once, few or many, or leave the size out.

>-|TRBJ1-1|TRBV5-1|-
TGCGCCAGCAGCTTGGTGGCGGCGCGCACTGAAGCTTTCTTT
CASSLVAARTEAFF
>few|TRBJ2-5|TRBV6-2/TRBV6-3|-
TGTGCCAGCAGTTACGCCCTCGGGTCGAGCGTTTCACGCGAGACCCAGTACTTC
CASSYALGSSVSRETQYF
>-|TRBJ1-1|TRBV6-2/TRBV6-3|-
TGTGCCAGCAGGGATGATGTGGGAGTACGCACTGAAGCTTTCTTT
CASRDDVGVRTEAFF
>many|TRBJ1-2|TRBV13|-
TGTGCCAGCAGCTTAGGTAGCAGGGCGTGGGGCTACACCTTC
CASSLGSRAWGYTF
>-|TRBJ2-2|TRBV7-9|TRBD1
TGTGCCAGCAGCTTAGAGGGGACAGGGAACGCAGGGGAGCTGTTTTTT
CASSLEGTGNAGELFF
>-|TRBJ1-5|TRBV9|-
TGTGCCAGCGGCCTACCCGGGCAGCCCCAGCATTTT
CASGLPGQPQHF
>few|TRBJ2-1|TRBV2|-
TGTGCCAGCAGGATGAGCAATGAGCAGTTCTTC
CASRMSNEQFF
>many|TRBJ1-2|TRBV7-9|TRBD1
TGTGCCAGCAGCCCGACAGGGGTCTATGGCTACACCTTC
CASSPTGVYGYTF
>many|TRBJ2-5|TRBV6-1|-
TGTGCCAGCAGTATGCGCTCAGGGATCGAGACCCAGTACTTC
CASSMRSGIETQYF
>-|TRBJ2-2|TRBV28|-
TGTGCCAGCACCTTGATAGGGACCACCGGGGAGCTGTTTTTT
CASTLIGTTGELFF
>many|TRBJ1-2|TRBV7-2|TRBD1
TGTGCCAGCAGCTTATGGACAGGGGCTGAGTATGGCTACACCTTC
CASSLWTGAEYGYTF
>-|TRBJ2-3|TRBV12-3/TRBV12-4|TRBD2
TGTGCCAGCAGTTGGGGTGCTCGGGGGGGACTCACAGATACGCAGTATTTT
CASSWGARGGLTDTQYF
>-|TRBJ2-1|TRBV5-1|TRBD1
TGCGCCAGCAGCTTAGGGTACAGGGGCTCGGATGAGCAGTTCTTC
CASSLGYRGSDEQFF
>few|TRBJ1-1|TRBV5-1|-
TGCGCCAGCAGCTTCGGGTTAACACTGGGGAACACTGAAGCTTTCTTT
CASSFGLTLGNTEAFF
>-|TRBJ2-1|TRBV7-2|-
TGTGCCAGCAGCCTAGGTACGGGTGGAGCTTTCAATGAGCAGTTCTTC
CASSLGTGGAFNEQFF
>-|TRBJ2-1|TRBV7-9|-
TGTGCCAGCAGCTTATCGGGACTCAACAATGAGCAGTTCTTC
CASSLSGLNNEQFF
>many|TRBJ1-1|TRBV7-9|-
TGTGCCAGCAGCTTGTCTACAGGGTCTGTGAACGCTGAAGCTTTCTTT
CASSLSTGSVNAEAFF
>many|TRBJ2-2|TRBV28|-
TGTGCCAGCAGTTTCTTTTTTCTTGGCACCGGGGAGCTGTTTTTT
CASSFFFLGTGELFF
>few|TRBJ2-3|TRBV28|-
TGTGCCAGCACCTTGGAGGGAGGAGGAAGCACAGATACGCAGTATTTT
CASTLEGGGSTDTQYF
>-|TRBJ2-1|TRBV28|-
TGTGCCAGCAGTCTAGGAAGCGTAGGGTGGAATGAGCAGTTCTTC
CASSLGSVGWNEQFF
>many|TRBJ2-7|TRBV6-1|-
TGTGCCAGCAGGACAGCACTATTGCAGTACTTC
CASRTALLQYF
>-|TRBJ2-1|TRBV12-3/TRBV12-4|-
TGTGCCAGCAGTTTGGGGGACACCTACAATGAGCAGTTCTTC
CASSLGDTYNEQFF
>-|TRBJ1-1|TRBV2|-
TGTGCCAGCAGCGGGATCGGGGGCGGAACTGAAGCTTTCTTT
CASSGIGGGTEAFF
>once|TRBJ1-2|TRBV6-2/TRBV6-3|-
TGTGCCAGCAGTTACTCCAGGGATGATGGCTACACCTTC
CASSYSRDDGYTF
>-|TRBJ2-1|TRBV19|-
TGTGCCAGTAGTATAGCGGCAGGACAGCCCTACAATGAGCAGTTCTTC
CASSIAAGQPYNEQFF
>few|TRBJ1-6|TRBV25-1|-
TGTGCCAGCAGTGAAGGGGGGCACATGAATTCACCCCTCCACTTT
CASSEGGHMNSPLHF
>-|TRBJ1-5|TRBV6-2/TRBV6-3|TRBD1
TGTGCCAGCAGTTACACGGGAGGGACAGGGAGTCCTCAGCCCCAGCATTTT
CASSYTGGTGSPQPQHF
>-|TRBJ1-2|TRBV11-2|TRBD1
TGTGCCAGCAGCTCCGGGACAGAAAACTATGGCTACACCTTC
CASSSGTENYGYTF
>many|TRBJ2-5|TRBV28|TRBD1
TGTGCCAGCAGAGGACAGGGCGAGACCCAGTACTTC
CASRGQGETQYF
>many|TRBJ2-5|TRBV3-1|-
TGTGCCAGCAGCCAAGGCCCCGGGGAGACCCAGTACTTC
CASSQGPGETQYF
>-|TRBJ2-7|TRBV7-2|-
TGTGCCAGCAGCTTGCGTCCCCCTTTCTCTCCCGAGCAGTACTTC
CASSLRPPFSPEQYF
>few|TRBJ1-3|TRBV20-1|-
TGCAGTGCTTCTCCCTCGACCTGGAGCTCTGGAAACACCATATATTTT
CSASPSTWSSGNTIYF
>many|TRBJ2-5|TRBV7-9|-
TGTGCCAGCAGCTTAGTCCCGGGGGAGACCCAGTACTTC
CASSLVPGETQYF
>many|TRBJ1-5|TRBV2|-
TGTGCCAGCAGTGAAGCTACTACGTGGGGTCAGCCCCAGCATTTT
CASSEATTWGQPQHF
>-|TRBJ1-5|TRBV7-9|-
TGTGCCAGCAGCTTAACGCAGGGGAAGGGCAATCAGCCCCAGCATTTT
CASSLTQGKGNQPQHF
>many|TRBJ2-5|TRBV11-2|TRBD1
TGTGCCAGCAGCTCATTTACAGGGGGCGCAGAGACCCAGTACTTC
CASSSFTGGAETQYF
>many|TRBJ1-1|TRBV12-3/TRBV12-4|-
TGTGCCAGCGATTCCCGCATGAACACTGAAGCTTTCTTT
CASDSRMNTEAFF
>many|TRBJ1-1|TRBV12-5|-
TGTGCTAGTGGCCTGGGGGGCAGACCTGTGAAAGCTTTCTTT
CASGLGGRPVKAFF
>many|TRBJ1-4|TRBV2|-
TGTGCCAGCACCTTCTCCCCCGGGGAAAAACTGTTTTTT
CASTFSPGEKLFF
>-|TRBJ2-4|TRBV4-3|-
TGCGCCAGCAGCCAAGATATCGAGGTTTTTGGCAAAAACATTCAGTACTTC
CASSQDIEVFGKNIQYF
>-|TRBJ1-3|TRBV6-1|-
TGTGCCAGCAGGATGGGGTTCGATATTGGAAACACCATATATTTT
CASRMGFDIGNTIYF
>-|TRBJ2-2|TRBV2|-
TGTGCCAGCAAAGAAGGGGAAGTGACCGGGGAGCTGTTTTTT
CASKEGEVTGELFF
>many|TRBJ2-5|TRBV6-5|-
TGTGCCAGCAGTTGGGGACTGGGGGAGACCCAGTACTTC
CASSWGLGETQYF
>-|TRBJ2-7|TRBV19|-
TGTGCCAGTAGTATTGGAAAAGCGGCCTTGGAGCAGTACTTC
CASSIGKAALEQYF
>-|TRBJ2-7|TRBV20-1|TRBD2
TGCAGTGCTAAAGTACTAGCGGGGGGGGCCAACGAGCAGTACTTC
CSAKVLAGGANEQYF
>many|TRBJ2-5|TRBV27|TRBD2
TGTGCCAGCAGTTCCTCTGGCGGGAGAGGAGAGACCCAGTACTTC
CASSSSGGRGETQYF
>many|TRBJ2-7|TRBV12-3/TRBV12-4|-
TGTGCCAGCAGTTTAGGAACACACTACGAGCAGTACTTC
CASSLGTHYEQYF